This T cell receptor (beta chain) stems from a study of Ad26.COV2.S vaccination and SARS-CoV-2 variants. Study background: Donor had been placed in the Ad26.COV2.S arm of the COV1001 trial.

Clones were read by immunoSEQ multiplex PCR, and TCRdb kept only the in-frame ones, dropping some. The table includes under 400,000 clones, roughly 84% detected once. The treatment is: some 20 received Ad26.COV2.S at low or high dose, single or two shots; about 5 received placebo; per-sample allocation not given. Material that was analyzed had been drawn on day 63 after the first vaccine or placebo injection. It was an adult aged 18-55 years in Boston who was the donor. The CDR3 length is 23 residues. The V end was cut by 3 bases, the J end by 3 bases, with 39 bases between. CDR1 LGHNA and CDR2 YNFKEQ come from the germline V gene.

The receptor was isolated from a person aged 18-60 years who received the Ad26.COV2.S COVID-19 vaccine or a placebo. The chain couples TRBV4-2 to TRBJ2-7, with D possibly matching TRBD2 (6 bases). This material consisted of peripheral blood, taken in a trial of Ad26.COV2.S vaccine versus placebo. The CDR3 coding sequence is TGTGCCAGCAGCCATCCCCGCCGGGGGACGGCCAAACCGTACCACATTTCAGACTACGAGCAGTACTTC. It codes for CASSHPRRGTAKPYHISDYEQYF.